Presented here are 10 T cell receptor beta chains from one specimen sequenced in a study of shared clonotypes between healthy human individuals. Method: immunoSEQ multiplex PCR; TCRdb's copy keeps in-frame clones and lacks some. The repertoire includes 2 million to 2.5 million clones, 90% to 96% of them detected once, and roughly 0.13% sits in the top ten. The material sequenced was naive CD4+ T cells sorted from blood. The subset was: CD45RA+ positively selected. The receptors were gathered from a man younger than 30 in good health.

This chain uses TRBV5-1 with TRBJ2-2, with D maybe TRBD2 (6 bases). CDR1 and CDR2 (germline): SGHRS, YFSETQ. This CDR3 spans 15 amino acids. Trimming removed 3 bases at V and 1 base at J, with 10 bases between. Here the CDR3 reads CASSWRAGNTGELFF. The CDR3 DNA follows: TGCGCCAGCAGCTGGAGGGCCGGGAACACCGGGGAGCTGTTTTTT.

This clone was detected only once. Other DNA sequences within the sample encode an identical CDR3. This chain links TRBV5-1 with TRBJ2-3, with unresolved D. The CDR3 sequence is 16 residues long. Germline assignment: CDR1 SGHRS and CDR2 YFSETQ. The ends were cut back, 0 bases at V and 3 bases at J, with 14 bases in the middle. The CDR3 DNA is TGCGCCAGCAGCTTGGGTGGCAGCATTTCGACAGATACGCAGTATTTT. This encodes CASSLGGSISTDTQYF.

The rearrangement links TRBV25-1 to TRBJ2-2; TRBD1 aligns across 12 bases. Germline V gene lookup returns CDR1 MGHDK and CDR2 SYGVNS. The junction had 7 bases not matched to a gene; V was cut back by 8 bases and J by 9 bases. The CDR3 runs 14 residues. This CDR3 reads CASSGTGGLRELFF. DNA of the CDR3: TGTGCCAGCTCCGGGACAGGGGGCCTTCGGGAGCTGTTTTTT. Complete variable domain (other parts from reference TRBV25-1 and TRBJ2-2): EADIYQTPRYLVIGTGKKITLECSQTMGHDKMYWYQQDPGMELHLIHYSYGVNSTEKGDLSSESTVSRIRTEHFPLTLESARPSHTSQYLCASSGTGGLRELFFGEGSRLTVL.

The DNA of the CDR3 is TGTGCCAGCAGCTTATCGAGCCTGGGGAGGGAGACCCAGTACTTC. Its translation is CASSLSSLGRETQYF. The V gene is TRBV11-1, the J gene TRBJ2-5; D perhaps matches TRBD2 (6 bases). Per germline, CDR1 SGHAT and CDR2 FQDESV (reference sequence). The CDR3 length is 15 residues. The germline V and J ends were trimmed by 2 bases and 5 bases, with 15 bases remaining between them.

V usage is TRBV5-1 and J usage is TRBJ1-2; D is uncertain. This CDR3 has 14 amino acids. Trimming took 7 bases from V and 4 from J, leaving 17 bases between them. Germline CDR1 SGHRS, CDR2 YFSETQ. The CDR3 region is CASGEQAPVYGYTF. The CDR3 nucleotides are TGCGCCAGCGGGGAGCAGGCCCCCGTCTATGGCTACACCTTC.

CDR3: CASSSGTSGSGEQYF. The CDR3 nucleotides are TGTGCCAGCAGCTCTGGGACTAGCGGGAGTGGGGAGCAGTACTTC. The gene calls are TRBV5-4 and TRBJ2-7; TRBD2 matches 14 bases. Per germline, CDR1 SGHNT and CDR2 YYREEE (reference sequence). The CDR3 length is 15 residues. The junction had 6 bases not matched to a gene; V was cut back by 3 bases and J by 7 bases.

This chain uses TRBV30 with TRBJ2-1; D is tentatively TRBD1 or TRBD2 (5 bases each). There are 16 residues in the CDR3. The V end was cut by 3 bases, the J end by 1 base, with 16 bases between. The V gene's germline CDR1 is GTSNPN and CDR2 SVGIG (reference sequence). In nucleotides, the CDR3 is TGTGCCTGGAGAAGAGGGACCGGACATTCCTACAATGAGCAGTTCTTC. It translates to CAWRRGTGHSYNEQFF.

The CDR3 reads CAIRKSGVGDNEQFF. CDR3 DNA: TGTGCCATCAGAAAGAGCGGGGTGGGGGACAATGAGCAGTTCTTC. The chain is built from TRBV10-3 and TRBJ2-1; 7 bases match TRBD2. CDR1 is ENHRY, CDR2 SYGVKD, per germline. The CDR3 loop spans 15 amino acids. V dropped 6 bases and J dropped 5; count of bases not matched to a gene: 10.

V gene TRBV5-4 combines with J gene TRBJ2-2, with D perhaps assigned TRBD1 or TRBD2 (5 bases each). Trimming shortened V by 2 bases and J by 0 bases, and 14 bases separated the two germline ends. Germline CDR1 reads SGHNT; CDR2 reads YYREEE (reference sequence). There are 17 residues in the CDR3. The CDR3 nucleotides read TGTGCCAGCAGCTTTGGATCGGGGCCCGCGAACACCGGGGAGCTGTTTTTT. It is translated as CASSFGSGPANTGELFF.

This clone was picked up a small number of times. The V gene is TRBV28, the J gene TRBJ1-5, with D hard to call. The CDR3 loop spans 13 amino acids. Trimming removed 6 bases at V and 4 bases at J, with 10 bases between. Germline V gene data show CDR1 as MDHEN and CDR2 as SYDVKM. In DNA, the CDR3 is TGTGCCAGCAGAACCCCTGGTAATCAGCCCCAGCATTTT. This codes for CASRTPGNQPQHF.